Below, one TCR beta chain is given with its context. The antigen remains undetermined. The CDR3 is 15 residues long. V gave up 2 bases and J gave up 6 bases; unmatched junction bases: 8. Germline V gene data show CDR1 as MNHNY and CDR2 as SVGAGI (reference sequence). These data are taken from a study of cytomegalovirus exposure and HLA in healthy donors. Study summary: Around 87 million unique TCRs, all from HLA-typed donors, were included in an early release of the data. Whole-study findings and limits: Later findings reportedly placed an Asian-associated ancestry cluster below the approximately 670-donor mean for N-insertions. Later analysis showed TCR association rates varying by HLA locus, highest for DRB1 and lowest for HLA-C. In an earlier analysis, productive rearrangement rates for most beta V segments clustered near 87% or 30%.

It was with 60 Vbeta and 13 Jbeta primers that the PCR ran. Libraries were prepared by immunoSEQ multiplex PCR; TCRdb keeps only in-frame clonotypes and omits some of them. The table lists hundreds of thousands of clones, nearly 80% of them singletons. V usage is TRBV6-6 and J usage is TRBJ2-7; 9 bases line up with TRBD2. The source of this sequence is a man aged 18 to 30 in good health and CMV-seronegative. The specimen was PBMCs. The CDR3 nucleotides read TGTGCCAGCAGTTACGGCCAGCGGGAGGTTTTCGAGCAGTACTTC. Its translation: CASSYGQREVFEQYF.